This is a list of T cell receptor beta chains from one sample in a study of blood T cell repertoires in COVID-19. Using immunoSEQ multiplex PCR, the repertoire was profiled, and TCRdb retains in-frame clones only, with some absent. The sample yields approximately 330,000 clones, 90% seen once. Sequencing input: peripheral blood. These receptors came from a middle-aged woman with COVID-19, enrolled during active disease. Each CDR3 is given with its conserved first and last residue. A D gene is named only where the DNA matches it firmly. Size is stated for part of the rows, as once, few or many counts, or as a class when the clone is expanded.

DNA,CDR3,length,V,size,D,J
TGTGCCAGCAGTTCCAGACTAGCGGGAGTGCGAGAGCAGTACTTC,CASSSRLAGVREQYF,15,TRBV27,NA,TRBD2,TRBJ2-7
TGTGCCAGCCGCTCCCGGACTAGCGGGGGGGCATCGGGCACCGGGGAGCTGTTTTTT,CASRSRTSGGASGTGELFF,19,TRBV19,NA,TRBD2,TRBJ2-2
TGTGCCAGCAGCCAGACTAGCGGGGGGGCCAATGAGCAGTTCTTC,CASSQTSGGANEQFF,15,TRBV4-2,NA,TRBD2,TRBJ2-1
TGCGCCAGCAGCCAAGTAGGGACAGGGCTTAACTATGGCTACACCTTC,CASSQVGTGLNYGYTF,16,TRBV4-1,NA,TRBD1,TRBJ1-2
TGTGCCAGCAGCTCCCGGACTAGCGGGGGCGACGAGCAGTACTTC,CASSSRTSGGDEQYF,15,TRBV5-4,many,TRBD2,TRBJ2-7
TGTGCCTGGAACAGGGGAACTGAAGCTTTCTTT,CAWNRGTEAFF,11,TRBV30,NA,TRBD1,TRBJ1-1
TGTGCCAGTAGCCCTAGGGGGACAGCCGCTACCTACGAGCAGTACTTC,CASSPRGTAATYEQYF,16,TRBV19,NA,TRBD1,TRBJ2-7
TGTGCCAGCAGCTTAGGGACAGGGGGAAGCACAGATACGCAGTATTTT,CASSLGTGGSTDTQYF,16,TRBV7-9,NA,TRBD1,TRBJ2-3
TGTGCCAGCAGTACATGGACTAGCGGGATTCAAAATGAGCAGTTCTTC,CASSTWTSGIQNEQFF,16,TRBV6-2/TRBV6-3,NA,TRBD2,TRBJ2-1
TGTGCCAGCTCACCGGACACAGCCTACGAGCAGTACTTC,CASSPDTAYEQYF,13,TRBV18,NA,NA,TRBJ2-7
TGTGCCATCAGTGAGTCGACTAGCGGGAGCTCGGAGACCCAGTACTTC,CAISESTSGSSETQYF,16,TRBV10-3,NA,TRBD2,TRBJ2-5
TGTGCCAGCAGCGAACAGACAGGAGATTATAGCAATCAGCCCCAGCATTTT,CASSEQTGDYSNQPQHF,17,TRBV4-2,NA,NA,TRBJ1-5
TGTGCCAGCAGTCGCGACAGGGACAATCAGCCCCAGCATTTT,CASSRDRDNQPQHF,14,TRBV7-2,NA,TRBD1,TRBJ1-5
TGTGCCAGCAGTTTTGGGGGGTTCTATGGCTACACCTTC,CASSFGGFYGYTF,13,TRBV12-3/TRBV12-4,NA,NA,TRBJ1-2
TGTGCCAGCAGCTTCAGGGGGCGCGGGTCGAACACTGAAGCTTTCTTT,CASSFRGRGSNTEAFF,16,TRBV7-9,NA,TRBD1,TRBJ1-1
TGTGCCACCAGCAGAGATGTAGGGGTCGGGTTCAATCAGCCCCAGCATTTT,CATSRDVGVGFNQPQHF,17,TRBV15,once,NA,TRBJ1-5
TGTGCCAGCAGTTTATCGAGTCCCAAAGAGACCCAGTACTTC,CASSLSSPKETQYF,14,TRBV27,medium-sized,NA,TRBJ2-5
TGTGCCAGCTCACCACTCCCCCTAGCGGGGACTCAAGAGACCCAGTACTTC,CASSPLPLAGTQETQYF,17,TRBV18,NA,TRBD2,TRBJ2-5
TGTGCCAGCCTGGGAGGGGCGCGGAACATTCAGTACTTC,CASLGGARNIQYF,13,TRBV28,NA,TRBD2,TRBJ2-4
TGCGCCAGCAGCCAAGAGGCGGGGGTAAGCACAGATACGCAGTATTTT,CASSQEAGVSTDTQYF,16,TRBV4-3,NA,TRBD2,TRBJ2-3
TGTGCCTGGAGTAGCAGGGGTTTTAACGAGCAGTACTTC,CAWSSRGFNEQYF,13,TRBV30,NA,NA,TRBJ2-7
TGTGCCAGCAGCCCACAGGGGTCGAAGAACACTGAAGCTTTCTTT,CASSPQGSKNTEAFF,15,TRBV7-9,NA,TRBD1,TRBJ1-1
TGTGCCAGCAGCCAAGCCGTATGGAACACTGAAGCTTTCTTT,CASSQAVWNTEAFF,14,TRBV3-1/TRBV3-2,NA,NA,TRBJ1-1
TGTGCCAGCAGCGCGGGACAGGGGGTGTCCTACGAGCAGTACTTC,CASSAGQGVSYEQYF,15,TRBV7-3,NA,TRBD1,TRBJ2-7
TGTGCCAGCAGTTTGGGCGGGAGTTCGCCCGGGGAGCTGTTTTTT,CASSLGGSSPGELFF,15,TRBV27,NA,TRBD2,TRBJ2-2
TGTGCCATCAGGGATTCAGGGGATTGGGAAAAACTGTTTTTT,CAIRDSGDWEKLFF,14,TRBV10-3,NA,NA,TRBJ1-4
TGCAGTGTAGCGGAGGCCTACGAGCAGTACTTC,CSVAEAYEQYF,11,TRBV20-1,NA,NA,TRBJ2-7
TGTGCCAGCAGCTTAACTATGACAGGAAACACTGAAGCTTTCTTT,CASSLTMTGNTEAFF,15,TRBV7-3,NA,NA,TRBJ1-1
TGTGCCAGCAGTTCGACAGGGGGCCACTACGAGCAGTACTTC,CASSSTGGHYEQYF,14,TRBV28,many,TRBD1,TRBJ2-7
TGCGCCAGCAGCTTGGTGCGGACAGGGGGCGAGCTGGGAGAAAAACTGTTTTTT,CASSLVRTGGELGEKLFF,18,TRBV5-1,NA,TRBD1,TRBJ1-4
TGTGCCAGCAGCGCATCGGTAGACTCTGGAAACACCATATATTTT,CASSASVDSGNTIYF,15,TRBV9,few,NA,TRBJ1-3
TGTGCCAGCAGTATGTGGACTAGCGGGATAAAGAATGAGCAGTTCTTC,CASSMWTSGIKNEQFF,16,TRBV27,once,TRBD2,TRBJ2-1
TGCGCCAGCAGTGGGGAGGGGCCCTACGAGCAGTACTTC,CASSGEGPYEQYF,13,TRBV5-1,NA,TRBD2,TRBJ2-7
TGCGCCAGCAGCTTGGTAGTAGCGGGGGCCGGAGATACGCAGTATTTT,CASSLVVAGAGDTQYF,16,TRBV5-1,NA,TRBD2,TRBJ2-3
TGTGCCAGCAGGACAGGGAACTATGGCTACACCTTC,CASRTGNYGYTF,12,TRBV12-3/TRBV12-4,NA,TRBD1,TRBJ1-2
TGCGCCAGCAGCCATGGCGGGCAAGAGACCCAGTACTTC,CASSHGGQETQYF,13,TRBV4-3,NA,NA,TRBJ2-5
TGTGCCAGCTCACCCCTAAGAGCCGGGACAGGGGACGGTTATAATTCACCCCTCCACTTT,CASSPLRAGTGDGYNSPLHF,20,TRBV18,once,TRBD1,TRBJ1-6
TGTGCCAGCAGTTACTCGGGCTATAGCTCTGGAAACACCATATATTTT,CASSYSGYSSGNTIYF,16,TRBV6-5,NA,NA,TRBJ1-3
TGTGCCACCGGGACTAGCGGGATTAAAAACATTCAGTACTTC,CATGTSGIKNIQYF,14,TRBV19,once,TRBD2,TRBJ2-4
TGTGCCAGCAGCCAAGATGCGTTTCCCGGACAGCAAAATCAGCCCCAGCATTTT,CASSQDAFPGQQNQPQHF,18,TRBV14,NA,NA,TRBJ1-5
TGTGCCAGCAGCTTAGCAATCGCGGCCCGGAACACTGAAGCTTTCTTT,CASSLAIAARNTEAFF,16,TRBV11-3,once,NA,TRBJ1-1
TGTGCCAGCAGTTTGACAGGTACCAATCAGCCCCAGCATTTT,CASSLTGTNQPQHF,14,TRBV27,NA,NA,TRBJ1-5